This entry features one TCR beta chain sequence. Antigen unknown. Since the CDR3 does not end with the conserved phenylalanine or tryptophan, this likely comes from a read error. The CDR3 totals 12 residues. Germline V gives CDR1 MNHEY, CDR2 SVGEGT. Between the trimmed V and J ends, which lost 7 bases and 8 bases, there was a span of 14 bases. The data belong to a study of metastatic and nonmetastatic thyroid tumors. None of the patients had undergone any treatment ahead of thyroid surgery. Whole-study results and caveats: The study reportedly found significantly higher TCR beta diversity in malignant thyroid tumors than benign nodules, in blood and tumor.

TCRdb re-clonotyped the PCR reads through MiXCR. The repertoire holds around 35,000 clones, with approximately 15% as singletons. The TCR comes from a female donor with papillary thyroid cancer or a benign thyroid nodule (not recorded which). Some clones in this sample may be carry-over from other donors' samples. Sequencing input: blood. V usage is TRBV6-2 or TRBV6-3 and J usage is TRBJ1-2; no reliable D call. The CDR3 coding sequence is TGTGCCAGCAACCACAGTGGCTCCGGCTACACCGTC. This encodes CASNHSGSGYTV.